The T cell receptor beta chain described here comes from a study of T cells in Graves' hyperthyroidism and ophthalmopathy. The TCR beta CDR3 regions underwent amplification using RNA transcripts as the source. HTBI primers drove first-round RT-PCR of the TCR CDR3. Each CDR3 protein is one row after TCRdb ran MiXCR on the multiplex PCR reads. Among about 570,000 distinct CDR3 sequences listed, 35% to 55% were seen once. General study points: Most thyroid clonotypes expanded above 0.001 were also detected in blood.

The table lists this clonotype with a count of one. Its antigen is as yet unknown. Trimming pared 2 bases from V and 4 bases from J, leaving 9 bases between. This CDR3 region has 15 residues. Germline-derived CDR1 and CDR2 are SGHDN and FVKESK. The rearrangement joins TRBV14 to TRBJ2-6; possibly TRBD1 for D (6 bases). The TCR sequence derives from an adult woman with Graves' disease, either hyperthyroidism or ophthalmopathy (not recorded which). The sequenced material came from peripheral blood or thyroid tissue (not recorded which). The CDR3 region has the DNA TGTGCCAGCAGCCAAAAGGGGGTGGGGGCCAACGTCCTGACTTTC. Amino acids: CASSQKGVGANVLTF. The full variable domain, in which reference TRBV14 and TRBJ2-6 provide the parts outside the CDR3, is EAGVTQFPSHSVIEKGQTVTLRCDPISGHDNLYWYRRVMGKEIKFLLHFVKESKQDESGMPNNRFLAERTGGTYSTLKVQPAELEDSGVYFCASSQKGVGANVLTFGAGSRLTVL.